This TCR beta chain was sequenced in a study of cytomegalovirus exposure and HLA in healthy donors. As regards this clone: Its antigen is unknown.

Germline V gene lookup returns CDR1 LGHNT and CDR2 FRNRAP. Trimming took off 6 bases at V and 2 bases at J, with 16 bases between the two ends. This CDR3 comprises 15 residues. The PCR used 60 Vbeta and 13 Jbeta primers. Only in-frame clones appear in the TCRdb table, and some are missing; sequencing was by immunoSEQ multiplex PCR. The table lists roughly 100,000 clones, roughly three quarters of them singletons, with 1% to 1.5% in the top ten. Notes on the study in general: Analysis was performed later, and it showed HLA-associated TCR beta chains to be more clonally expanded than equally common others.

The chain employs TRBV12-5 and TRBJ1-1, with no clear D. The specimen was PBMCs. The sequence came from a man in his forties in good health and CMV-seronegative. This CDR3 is CASGKQIGKNTEAFF. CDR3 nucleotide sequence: TGTGCTAGTGGAAAACAAATCGGGAAAAACACTGAAGCTTTCTTT.